A selection of T cell receptor beta chains follows, all from one sample in a study of somatic mutations in cytotoxic T cells in rheumatoid arthritis. Libraries were prepared by immunoSEQ multiplex PCR; TCRdb keeps only in-frame clonotypes and omits some of them. The sample shows almost 8,500 clones, 70% to 80% of them seen only once. Sequencing was performed on CD8+ T cells sorted from blood. These receptors were taken from an adult with rheumatoid arthritis. CDR3s include the opening cysteine and the closing phenylalanine or tryptophan. The D gene is left open where the match is weak. The listing skips clone size in some rows; elsewhere it reads once, few, many or a size class.

V: TRBV6-1
size: .
D: .
J: TRBJ2-3
DNA: TGTGCCAGCAGTGTGCAGGTTTGGGGCACAGATACGCAGTATTTT
CDR3: CASSVQVWGTDTQYF

V: TRBV27
size: .
D: .
J: TRBJ1-5
DNA: TGTGCCAGCAGTTTATCCAGGGAAGGGCCCCAGCATTTT
CDR3: CASSLSREGPQHF

V: TRBV7-8
size: .
D: .
J: TRBJ1-5
DNA: TGTGCCAGCAGCCCCCGGGGCCGGGGGCAGCCCCAGCATTTT
CDR3: CASSPRGRGQPQHF

V: TRBV15
size: .
D: TRBD1
J: TRBJ1-5
DNA: TGTGCCACCAGCAGGTACAGGGGTCTGGATCAGCCCCAGCATTTT
CDR3: CATSRYRGLDQPQHF

V: TRBV7-9
size: .
D: .
J: TRBJ1-5
DNA: TGTGCCAGCAGTAAGGACGGGGGGGACAATCAGCCCCAGCATTTT
CDR3: CASSKDGGDNQPQHF

V: TRBV27
size: .
D: TRBD1
J: TRBJ1-6
DNA: TGTGCCAGCAGTTTTCAGGGGGCGGATTCACCCCTCCACTTT
CDR3: CASSFQGADSPLHF

V: TRBV18
size: .
D: TRBD1
J: TRBJ2-1
DNA: TGTGCCAGCTCACCCGCGGACAGGGCGCGGTACAATGAGCAGTTCTTC
CDR3: CASSPADRARYNEQFF

V: TRBV11-2
size: .
D: TRBD2
J: TRBJ2-2
DNA: TGTGCCAGCAGCTCCGCATTGAGCGGGGACACCGGGGAGCTGTTTTTT
CDR3: CASSSALSGDTGELFF

V: TRBV7-6
size: .
D: .
J: TRBJ1-3
DNA: TGTGCCAGCAGCTTCTCACACAGCGCTGGAAACACCATATATTTT
CDR3: CASSFSHSAGNTIYF

V: TRBV9
size: .
D: .
J: TRBJ2-3
DNA: TGTGCCAGCGGGACGGGAGATACGCAGTATTTT
CDR3: CASGTGDTQYF

V: TRBV30
size: few
D: .
J: TRBJ1-6
DNA: TGTGCTTCGGAGAGCTCCTATAATTCACCCCTCCACTTT
CDR3: CASESSYNSPLHF

V: TRBV15
size: .
D: .
J: TRBJ1-2
DNA: TGTGCCACCAGCACGCATGGGGAGAACTATGGCTACACCTTC
CDR3: CATSTHGENYGYTF

V: TRBV27
size: .
D: TRBD1
J: TRBJ2-2
DNA: TGTGCCAGCAGTTTAGGGACAGGGGGCGAAACCGGGGAGCTGTTTTTT
CDR3: CASSLGTGGETGELFF

V: TRBV6-4
size: .
D: .
J: TRBJ2-3
DNA: TGTGCCAGCAGTGAGTCGGGGGGCAGGGGCACAGATACGCAGTATTTT
CDR3: CASSESGGRGTDTQYF

V: TRBV7-8
size: .
D: TRBD2
J: TRBJ2-7
DNA: TGTGCCAGCAGGGATTATAGCGGGAGCTCCTACGAGCAGTACTTC
CDR3: CASRDYSGSSYEQYF

V: TRBV6-6
size: .
D: .
J: TRBJ2-1
DNA: TGTGCCAGCAGTTACTCGACGACCCTCCCCTACAATGAGCAGTTCTTC
CDR3: CASSYSTTLPYNEQFF

V: TRBV6-5
size: .
D: .
J: TRBJ2-1
DNA: TGTGCCAGCAGCCCGGACGGTAGCTCCTACAATGAGCAGTTCTTC
CDR3: CASSPDGSSYNEQFF

V: TRBV9
size: few
D: TRBD1
J: TRBJ2-7
DNA: TGTGCCAGCAGCCCACAGGGACAGAGCAAGCAGGAGCAGTACTTC
CDR3: CASSPQGQSKQEQYF

V: TRBV9
size: .
D: TRBD1
J: TRBJ1-6
DNA: TGTGCCAGCAGCGGGACAGGGCGGAATTCACCCCTCCACTTT
CDR3: CASSGTGRNSPLHF

V: TRBV28
size: .
D: TRBD1
J: TRBJ1-5
DNA: TGTGCCAGCCTACCCGGGACAGAAAACTATCCGGCCCAGCATTTT
CDR3: CASLPGTENYPAQHF

V: TRBV14
size: .
D: TRBD2
J: TRBJ2-3
DNA: TGTGCCAGCAGCCTCCACCTCCGGGACTATGTCACAGATACGCAGTATTTT
CDR3: CASSLHLRDYVTDTQYF

V: TRBV5-1
size: .
D: .
J: TRBJ2-5
DNA: TGCGCCAGCAGCCGCCGGGCCGCAGGAGAGACCCAGTACTTC
CDR3: CASSRRAAGETQYF

V: TRBV28
size: .
D: TRBD1
J: TRBJ2-5
DNA: TGTGCCAGCAGTCCCCTCACAGGGGAGGAGACCCAGTACTTC
CDR3: CASSPLTGEETQYF

V: TRBV6-4
size: once
D: .
J: TRBJ2-2
DNA: TGTGCCAGCAGTCCCGCGAACACCGGGGAGCTGTTTTTT
CDR3: CASSPANTGELFF

V: TRBV7-2
size: .
D: TRBD1
J: TRBJ1-1
DNA: TGTGCCAGCAGCCTTTACAGGGGCACTGAAGCTTTCTTT
CDR3: CASSLYRGTEAFF

V: TRBV19
size: few
D: .
J: TRBJ2-7
DNA: TGTGCCAGCTCGGGGGGCCGGGGAGGGGAGCAGTACTTC
CDR3: CASSGGRGGEQYF